The 7 T cell receptor beta chains below were found in one sample sequenced in a study of T cell changes during pregnancy in multiple sclerosis. Libraries were prepared by immunoSEQ multiplex PCR; TCRdb keeps only in-frame clonotypes and omits some of them. This sample has fewer than 65,000 clones, with 91% found just once. The material sequenced was peripheral blood, taken after pregnancy. These TCRs come from a female donor in good health, enrolled as a control in a pregnancy study.

V and J are TRBV7-2 and TRBJ2-3; D call uncertain. Germline values: CDR1 SGHTA, CDR2 FQGNSA. The CDR3 is 10 residues long. V lost 3 bases and J 12 bases, leaving 7 bases between the germline ends. CDR3 in amino acids: CASSFHSQYF. CDR3 in DNA: TGTGCCAGCAGCTTTCATTCACAGTATTTT.

The chain recombines TRBV7-8 with TRBJ2-1; 7 nucleotides align to TRBD1. V shed 2 bases and J 4 bases; nucleotides not matched to a gene: 5. The germline gives CDR1 SGHVS, CDR2 FQNEAQ. This CDR3 has 15 amino acids. The DNA for the CDR3 is TGTGCCAGCAGCTTATTTGGGACAGATTACAATGAGCAGTTCTTC. Translated, it gives CASSLFGTDYNEQFF.

This clone occurred once. This chain uses TRBV19 with TRBJ2-2, with 7 positions matching TRBD2. Germline V CDR1 and CDR2: LNHDA, SQIVND (reference sequence). The V segment lost 3 bases and the J segment 4 bases; nucleotides outside the gene matches: 8. The CDR3 is 16 amino acids. DNA for the CDR3: TGTGCCAGTAGTATGAGGTGGGGGAGGGGCACCGGGGAGCTGTTTTTT. Its translation is CASSMRWGRGTGELFF.

The V and J genes are TRBV10-3 and TRBJ2-2, with a tentative D call TRBD2 (7 bases). The germline V and J ends were trimmed by 5 bases and 2 bases, with 15 bases remaining between them. The CDR3 sequence is 16 residues long. Germline lookup yields CDR1 ENHRY and CDR2 SYGVKD. CDR3 loop: CAISPKGGHNTGELFF. Written as DNA, the CDR3 is TGTGCCATCAGTCCGAAGGGGGGGCATAACACCGGGGAGCTGTTTTTT.

V gene TRBV5-1 combines with J gene TRBJ2-3, with 8 nucleotides matching TRBD2. Trimming cost V 2 bases and J 1 base; bases outside gene matches: 3. CDR1 is SGHRS and CDR2 is YFSETQ in the germline V gene. The CDR3 sequence is 15 residues long. DNA of the CDR3: TGCGCCAGCAGCTTACCGGGGGGGGGCACAGATACGCAGTATTTT. Amino acids: CASSLPGGGTDTQYF.

The V call is TRBV7-2, the J call TRBJ1-5, with D hard to call. This CDR3 spans 14 amino acids. V lost 2 bases and J 2 bases, leaving 7 bases between the germline ends. Germline CDR1 reads SGHTA; CDR2 reads FQGNSA. CDR3 sequence: CASSLFYGNQPQHF. In DNA, the CDR3 is TGTGCCAGCAGCTTATTTTATGGCAATCAGCCCCAGCATTTT.

This chain connects TRBV6-7 to TRBJ1-4, with D possibly matching TRBD1 (6 bases). TRBV6-7 is annotated as an ORF whose role is uncertain. V lost 4 bases to trimming and J lost 8 bases, with 20 bases between them. There are 16 residues in the CDR3. The CDR3 DNA reads as TGTGCCAGCAGTTCCACCGGGACACTGACTGGGGAAAAACTGTTTTTT. This gives the protein CASSSTGTLTGEKLFF.